The 3 T cell receptor beta chains reported below all come from one sample, sequenced in a study of patients and donors after allogeneic stem cell transplantation. TCRdb called the RT-PCR reads again in MiXCR, with one record for every CDR3 protein. The sample contains more than 25,000 distinct CDR3 sequences, 8% to 10% of which appear only once. Sequenced input: blood, either unsorted or a sorted T cell fraction (not recorded which). The origin of the receptors is a human donor who was either an allogeneic HSCT recipient or a stem cell or donor lymphocyte infusion donor (not recorded which). It is not recorded whose cells these are; they may come from a transplant donor.

The chain couples TRBV5-6 to TRBJ2-5, with D perhaps being TRBD1 or TRBD2 (6 bases each). The V end lost 4 bases, the J end lost 5 bases, and 21 bases lay between the germline ends. CDR1 and CDR2 (germline): SGHDT, YYEEEE. This CDR3 region has 16 residues. The CDR3 sequence: CASSPLSGGGWETQYF. CDR3 DNA: TGTGCCAGCAGCCCTCTAAGCGGAGGGGGGTGGGAGACCCAGTACTTC.

This clonotype showed up just a few times. Written as DNA, the CDR3 is TGTGCCAGCAGCTTAGATCAGGGCTTGTGGTATGGCTACACCTTC. Residues: CASSLDQGLWYGYTF. The rearrangement joins TRBV7-9 to TRBJ1-2; D possibly corresponds to TRBD1 (5 bases). This CDR3 contains 15 residues. V gave up 1 base and J gave up 5 bases, with 14 bases separating them. CDR1 is SEHNR and CDR2 is FQNEAQ in the germline V gene (reference sequence). The whole variable domain, remainder taken from reference TRBV7-9 and TRBJ1-2, is DTGVSQNPRHKITKRGQNVTFRCDPISEHNRLYWYRQTLGQGPEFLTYFQNEAQLEKSRLLSDRFSAERPKGSFSTLEIQRTEQGDSAMYLCASSLDQGLWYGYTFGSGTRLTVV.

The chain joins TRBV5-4 to TRBJ1-1; TRBD1 is a possible D gene (5 bases). The CDR3 sequence is 14 residues long. Trimming cost V 4 bases and J 1 base, with 11 bases left between them. Germline CDR1 reads SGHNT; CDR2 reads YYREEE (reference sequence). In DNA, the CDR3 is TGTGCCAGCAGCCAACCGGGGCCGAACACTGAAGCTTTCTTT. The encoded protein is CASSQPGPNTEAFF.